The text below deals with one TCR beta chain. From blood CD8+ and CD4+ T cells, TCR beta sequences were generated. Treatment-naive patients with stable or active relapsing-remitting disease served as multiple sclerosis controls. This specimen belongs to a study of CD8 T cells in Susac syndrome. The J segment lost 11 bases and the V segment lost 5 bases, leaving 8 bases of the junction unmatched. The germline CDR1 and CDR2 sequences are SQVTM and ANQGSEA. The CDR3 has 11 amino acids. RNA in amounts of roughly 0.5 to 1 ug was reverse transcribed with random hexamers. Across 54 Vbeta and 13 Jbeta, TCR beta CDR3 was amplified with immunoSEQ multiplex PCR. From the immunoSEQ multiplex PCR reads, TCRdb called clonotypes with MiXCR, one entry per CDR3 protein. The sample contains 160,000 or so distinct CDR3 sequences, 95% to 96% of which appear only once.

This clonotype was sampled from a human donor with multiple sclerosis. The sample comprised CD8+ T cells from PBMCs. This chain joins TRBV29-1 and TRBJ1-2, with 7 bases aligning to TRBD1. The CDR3 protein is CSVPRQGQYTF. CDR3 nucleotides: TGCAGCGTTCCACGACAGGGCCAATACACCTTC.